This T cell receptor (beta chain) was sequenced in a study of spatial heterogeneity in lung cancer. Each CDR3 protein gets one entry after TCRdb re-called the 5' RACE reads with MiXCR. This sample carries fewer than 60,000 distinct CDR3 sequences, under 8% of them seen once, and the ten largest clones take approximately 40%. Trimming shortened V by 6 bases and J by 0 bases, and 12 bases separated the two germline ends. This CDR3 is 14 amino acids long. The V gene's germline CDR1 is SGDLS and CDR2 YYNGEE. The time point is: blood at routine non-recurrence follow-up after resection. Frozen PBMC, nontumor lung or tumor provided whole RNA, which was sequenced unsorted.

This TCR derives from a female donor with early-stage non-small cell lung cancer. The sample consisted of PBMCs, taken at follow-up. The J gene is TRBJ1-2, the V gene TRBV9; D possibly corresponds to TRBD1 (5 bases). This chain's CDR3 is CASTWQGANYGYTF. The CDR3 DNA sequence: TGTGCCAGCACCTGGCAGGGAGCTAACTATGGCTACACCTTC.